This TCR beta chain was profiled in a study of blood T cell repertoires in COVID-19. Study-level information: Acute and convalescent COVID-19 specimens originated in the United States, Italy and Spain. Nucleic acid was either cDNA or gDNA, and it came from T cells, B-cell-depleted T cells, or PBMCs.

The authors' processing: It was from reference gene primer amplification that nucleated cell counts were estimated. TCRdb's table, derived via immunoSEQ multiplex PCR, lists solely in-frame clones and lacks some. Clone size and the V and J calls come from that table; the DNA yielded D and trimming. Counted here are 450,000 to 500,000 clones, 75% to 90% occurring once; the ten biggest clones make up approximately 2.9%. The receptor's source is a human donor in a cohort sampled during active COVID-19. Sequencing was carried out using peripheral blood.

The CDR3 nucleotides are TGTGCCACCAGACGGCCGGGATTCATAGATGAGCAGTTCTTC. This gives the protein CATRRPGFIDEQFF. The gene calls are TRBV28 and TRBJ2-1; a possible D gene is TRBD2 (5 bases). The CDR3 is 14 amino acids. Germline V gives CDR1 MDHEN, CDR2 SYDVKM. V dropped 10 bases and J dropped 8 bases, with 21 bases sitting between them.